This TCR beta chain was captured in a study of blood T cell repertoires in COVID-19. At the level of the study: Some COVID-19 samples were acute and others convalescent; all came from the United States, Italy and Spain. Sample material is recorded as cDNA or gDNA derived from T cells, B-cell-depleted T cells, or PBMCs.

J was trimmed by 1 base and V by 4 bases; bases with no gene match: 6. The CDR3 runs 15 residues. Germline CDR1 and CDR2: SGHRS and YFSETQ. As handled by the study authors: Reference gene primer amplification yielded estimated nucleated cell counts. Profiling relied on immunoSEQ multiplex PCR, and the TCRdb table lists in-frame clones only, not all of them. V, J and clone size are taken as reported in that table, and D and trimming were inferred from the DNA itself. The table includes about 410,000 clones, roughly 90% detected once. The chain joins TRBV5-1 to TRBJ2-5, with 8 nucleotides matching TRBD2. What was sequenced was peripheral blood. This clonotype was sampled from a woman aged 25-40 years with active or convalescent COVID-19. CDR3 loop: CASSNNRGGQETQYF. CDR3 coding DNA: TGCGCCAGCAGCAATAACCGGGGGGGCCAAGAGACCCAGTACTTC.